This record covers a single TCR beta chain. Data came from immunoSEQ multiplex PCR; TCRdb stores just in-frame clones and leaves some out. Of 80,000 or so clones in the sample, about 86% were seen once. This record comes from a study of blood T cell repertoires in COVID-19. Study at large: Specimens from acute and convalescent COVID-19 originated in the United States, Italy and Spain. The cDNA or gDNA used as material had been derived from T cells, B-cell-depleted T cells, or PBMCs.

The V and J ends lost 5 bases and 1 base respectively, with 15 bases between them. Germline V CDR1 and CDR2: MDHEN, SYDVKM. The CDR3 has 16 residues. The V and J genes are TRBV28 and TRBJ1-5; the D gene is possibly TRBD1 (6 bases). The source is a human donor in a cohort sampled during active COVID-19. The sample taken for sequencing was peripheral blood. The CDR3 is CASSPQGLGSNQPQHF. In nucleotides, the CDR3 is TGTGCCAGCAGTCCACAGGGTTTGGGGAGCAATCAGCCCCAGCATTTT.